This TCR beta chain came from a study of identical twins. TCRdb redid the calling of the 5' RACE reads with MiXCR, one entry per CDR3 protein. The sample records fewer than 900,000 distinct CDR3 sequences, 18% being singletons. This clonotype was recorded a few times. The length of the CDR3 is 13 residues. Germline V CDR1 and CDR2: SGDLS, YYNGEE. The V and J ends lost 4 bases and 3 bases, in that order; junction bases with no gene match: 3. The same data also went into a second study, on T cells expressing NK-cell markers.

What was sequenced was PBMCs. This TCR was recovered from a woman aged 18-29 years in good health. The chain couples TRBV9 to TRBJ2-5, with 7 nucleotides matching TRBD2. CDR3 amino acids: CASSQSGKETQYF. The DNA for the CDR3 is TGTGCCAGCAGCCAAAGCGGGAAAGAGACCCAGTACTTC.